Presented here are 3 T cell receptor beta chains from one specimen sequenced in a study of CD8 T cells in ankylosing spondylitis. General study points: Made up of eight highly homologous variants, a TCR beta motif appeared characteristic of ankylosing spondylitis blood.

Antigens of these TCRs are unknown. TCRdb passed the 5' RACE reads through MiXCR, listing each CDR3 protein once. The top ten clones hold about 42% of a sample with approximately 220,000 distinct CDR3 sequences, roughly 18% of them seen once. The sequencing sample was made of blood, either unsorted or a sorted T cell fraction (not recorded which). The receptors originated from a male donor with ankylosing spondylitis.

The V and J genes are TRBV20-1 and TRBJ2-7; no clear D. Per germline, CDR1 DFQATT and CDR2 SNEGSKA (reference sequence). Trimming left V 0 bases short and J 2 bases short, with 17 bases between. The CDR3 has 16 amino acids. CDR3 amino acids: CSARDLASRLAYEQYF. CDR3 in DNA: TGCAGTGCTAGAGATCTGGCCTCCAGGCTGGCCTACGAGCAGTACTTC.

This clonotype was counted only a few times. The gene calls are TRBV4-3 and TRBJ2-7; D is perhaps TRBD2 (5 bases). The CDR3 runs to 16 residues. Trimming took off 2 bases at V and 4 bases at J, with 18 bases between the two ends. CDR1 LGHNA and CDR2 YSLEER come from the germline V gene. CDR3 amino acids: CASSQSVNGLPYEQYF. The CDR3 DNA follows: TGCGCCAGCAGCCAAAGTGTAAACGGACTCCCATACGAGCAGTACTTC.

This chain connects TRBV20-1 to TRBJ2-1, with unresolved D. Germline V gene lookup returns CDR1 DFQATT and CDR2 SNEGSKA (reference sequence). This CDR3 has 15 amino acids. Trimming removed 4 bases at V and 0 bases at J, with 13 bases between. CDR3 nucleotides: TGCAGTGCTAAAAAGGACGGTAGCTCCTACAATGAGCAGTTCTTC. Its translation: CSAKKDGSSYNEQFF.